The clone carrying this TCR beta chain was counted only a few times. What it binds is unknown. The data derive from a study of T cells in Graves' hyperthyroidism and ophthalmopathy. Overall study findings and caveats: Ophthalmopathy, which appeared later, was predicted by the model a median about 6 months before onset.

RNA transcripts yielded amplified TCR beta CDR3 regions. In the first-round RT-PCR of the TCR CDR3, the HTBI primer set was used. TCRdb processed the multiplex PCR reads anew with MiXCR; each CDR3 protein has one entry. The table shows about 560,000 distinct CDR3 sequences, with over 15% occurring only once. CDR3 length: 16 amino acids. Germline loops: CDR1 SGHVS, CDR2 FNYEAQ. V gave up 1 base and J gave up 5 bases, with 12 bases separating them. Input material: blood. The TCR was taken from a woman younger than 35 with Graves' hyperthyroidism. The chain has TRBV7-6 and TRBJ1-6; tentatively, D is TRBD1 (6 bases). Here the CDR3 reads CASSLDGTYNNSPLHF. The DNA for the CDR3 is TGTGCCAGCAGCTTAGATGGGACATATAATAATTCACCCCTCCACTTT.